The rows below give T cell receptor beta chains drawn from one sample of a study of cytomegalovirus exposure and HLA in healthy donors. The protocol was immunoSEQ multiplex PCR, while the TCRdb copy is restricted to in-frame clones and leaves out a portion. The sample lists roughly 200,000 clones, roughly 77% seen once, with 1% to 1.5% in the top ten. The specimen was PBMCs. These receptors were taken from a woman aged 30 to 39 in good health and CMV-seronegative. Each CDR3 is given with its conserved first and last residue. The D gene is left open where the match is weak. Size is stated for part of the rows, as once, few or many counts, or as a class when the clone is expanded.

D gene: .
J gene: TRBJ1-6
V gene: TRBV5-6
clone size: .
CDR3 protein: CASSLGQGRNSPLHF
CDR3 DNA: TGTGCCAGCAGCTTGGGGCAGGGGCGTAATTCACCCCTCCACTTT

D gene: TRBD1
J gene: TRBJ1-2
V gene: TRBV19
clone size: .
CDR3 protein: CASSIGGTASNYGYTF
CDR3 DNA: TGTGCCAGTAGTATAGGCGGGACAGCCTCTAACTATGGCTACACCTTC

D gene: .
J gene: TRBJ2-3
V gene: TRBV6-6
clone size: .
CDR3 protein: CASSRRGGARSDTQYF
CDR3 DNA: TGTGCCAGCAGCCGAAGAGGTGGGGCGCGTTCAGATACGCAGTATTTT

D gene: .
J gene: TRBJ2-5
V gene: TRBV19
clone size: .
CDR3 protein: CASSIAEETQYF
CDR3 DNA: TGTGCCAGTAGTATCGCTGAGGAGACCCAGTACTTC

D gene: TRBD2
J gene: TRBJ2-7
V gene: TRBV25-1
clone size: .
CDR3 protein: CASRVSGTYEQYF
CDR3 DNA: TGTGCCAGCAGGGTCAGCGGGACCTACGAGCAGTACTTC

D gene: TRBD2
J gene: TRBJ2-3
V gene: TRBV2
clone size: .
CDR3 protein: CASSEAPTSGHTGGTQYF
CDR3 DNA: TGTGCCAGCAGTGAAGCGCCAACTAGCGGCCACACTGGGGGCACGCAGTATTTT

D gene: TRBD2
J gene: TRBJ2-3
V gene: TRBV5-1
clone size: .
CDR3 protein: CASRLAGGGTDTQYF
CDR3 DNA: TGCGCCAGCAGATTAGCGGGAGGGGGCACAGATACGCAGTATTTT

D gene: .
J gene: TRBJ2-7
V gene: TRBV12-5
clone size: few
CDR3 protein: CASGAGYEQYF
CDR3 DNA: TGTGCTAGTGGTGCGGGGTACGAGCAGTACTTC

D gene: .
J gene: TRBJ2-5
V gene: TRBV5-1
clone size: .
CDR3 protein: CASSLGTKYQETQYF
CDR3 DNA: TGCGCCAGCAGCTTGGGGACTAAGTACCAAGAGACCCAGTACTTC

D gene: TRBD1
J gene: TRBJ1-2
V gene: TRBV4-1
clone size: .
CDR3 protein: CASSPGQGSRGYGYTF
CDR3 DNA: TGCGCCAGCAGCCCAGGACAGGGGAGCAGGGGCTATGGCTACACCTTC

D gene: .
J gene: TRBJ1-1
V gene: TRBV7-2
clone size: .
CDR3 protein: CASSLVQANTEAFF
CDR3 DNA: TGTGCCAGCAGCTTGGTACAGGCAAACACTGAAGCTTTCTTT

D gene: .
J gene: TRBJ1-4
V gene: TRBV29-1
clone size: .
CDR3 protein: CSVEGQGKNEKLFF
CDR3 DNA: TGCAGCGTTGAGGGTCAGGGGAAAAATGAAAAACTGTTTTTT

D gene: .
J gene: TRBJ1-6
V gene: TRBV7-9
clone size: .
CDR3 protein: CASSLGSQSPLHF
CDR3 DNA: TGTGCCAGCAGCTTAGGTTCCCAGTCACCCCTCCACTTT

D gene: .
J gene: TRBJ1-5
V gene: TRBV9
clone size: few
CDR3 protein: CASSVDGKPSHQPQHF
CDR3 DNA: TGTGCCAGCAGCGTAGACGGGAAGCCTTCCCATCAGCCCCAGCATTTT

D gene: .
J gene: TRBJ2-2
V gene: TRBV7-3
clone size: .
CDR3 protein: CASSFEGRSGELFF
CDR3 DNA: TGTGCCAGCAGCTTCGAGGGTCGGTCCGGGGAGCTGTTTTTT

D gene: TRBD1
J gene: TRBJ2-1
V gene: TRBV7-6
clone size: once
CDR3 protein: CASSSGGESNEQFF
CDR3 DNA: TGTGCCAGCAGCTCAGGGGGCGAATCCAATGAGCAGTTCTTC

D gene: TRBD1
J gene: TRBJ1-5
V gene: TRBV27
clone size: .
CDR3 protein: CASVARSTGGGNQPQHF
CDR3 DNA: TGTGCCAGCGTTGCCCGCTCGACAGGGGGCGGCAATCAGCCCCAGCATTTT

D gene: TRBD2
J gene: TRBJ2-7
V gene: TRBV4-2
clone size: once
CDR3 protein: CASSQDGTSGYEQYF
CDR3 DNA: TGTGCCAGCAGCCAGGACGGGACTAGCGGCTACGAGCAGTACTTC

D gene: TRBD2
J gene: TRBJ2-1
V gene: TRBV5-1
clone size: .
CDR3 protein: CASSFSSLGGGVDEQFF
CDR3 DNA: TGCGCCAGCAGCTTTTCGAGCCTAGGCGGGGGAGTGGATGAGCAGTTCTTC

D gene: TRBD1
J gene: TRBJ1-1
V gene: TRBV4-1
clone size: .
CDR3 protein: CASSHLGQEINTEAFF
CDR3 DNA: TGCGCCAGCAGCCATTTAGGACAGGAGATTAACACTGAAGCTTTCTTT

D gene: .
J gene: TRBJ1-2
V gene: TRBV27
clone size: .
CDR3 protein: CASSPIRGSYGYTF
CDR3 DNA: TGTGCCAGCAGTCCGATCAGGGGTTCCTATGGCTACACCTTC

D gene: TRBD2
J gene: TRBJ2-2
V gene: TRBV4-1
clone size: .
CDR3 protein: CASSPGTTDSAGELFF
CDR3 DNA: TGCGCCAGCAGCCCAGGGACTACCGACTCCGCCGGGGAGCTGTTTTTT

D gene: .
J gene: TRBJ1-2
V gene: TRBV19
clone size: once
CDR3 protein: CTSEGSTGYTF
CDR3 DNA: TGTACCTCGGAGGGGTCTACTGGCTACACCTTC

D gene: .
J gene: TRBJ1-2
V gene: TRBV30
clone size: .
CDR3 protein: CARRGMRDGYTF
CDR3 DNA: TGTGCTCGGAGGGGCATGAGAGATGGCTACACCTTC

D gene: .
J gene: TRBJ2-2
V gene: TRBV30
clone size: .
CDR3 protein: CAWSPGLGTGELFF
CDR3 DNA: TGTGCCTGGAGTCCTGGACTCGGCACCGGGGAGCTGTTTTTT

D gene: .
J gene: TRBJ1-2
V gene: TRBV12-5
clone size: few
CDR3 protein: CASGFGGAGGYTF
CDR3 DNA: TGTGCTAGTGGTTTTGGGGGGGCTGGTGGCTACACCTTC

D gene: TRBD1
J gene: TRBJ1-2
V gene: TRBV28
clone size: few
CDR3 protein: CASRKGTGSRGYTF
CDR3 DNA: TGTGCCAGCCGTAAGGGGACAGGGTCACGGGGCTACACCTTC

D gene: .
J gene: TRBJ1-6
V gene: TRBV25-1
clone size: .
CDR3 protein: CASSSYGGNSPLHF
CDR3 DNA: TGTGCCAGCAGTTCCTACGGGGGGAATTCACCCCTCCACTTT

D gene: TRBD1
J gene: TRBJ2-1
V gene: TRBV7-3
clone size: .
CDR3 protein: CASSTGGQGARNEQFF
CDR3 DNA: TGTGCCAGCAGCACTGGAGGACAGGGGGCTAGGAATGAGCAGTTCTTC

D gene: TRBD1
J gene: TRBJ1-5
V gene: TRBV5-1
clone size: .
CDR3 protein: CASSPGTGFQGNQPQHF
CDR3 DNA: TGCGCCAGCAGCCCAGGGACAGGGTTTCAGGGCAATCAGCCCCAGCATTTT

D gene: TRBD2
J gene: TRBJ2-3
V gene: TRBV2
clone size: once
CDR3 protein: CASWGTSGGGTDTQYF
CDR3 DNA: TGTGCCAGCTGGGGGACTAGCGGGGGAGGCACAGATACGCAGTATTTT

D gene: .
J gene: TRBJ1-1
V gene: TRBV30
clone size: .
CDR3 protein: CASRTGGVTNTEAFF
CDR3 DNA: TGTGCCAGCCGGACGGGAGGGGTAACTAACACTGAAGCTTTCTTT

D gene: TRBD1
J gene: TRBJ2-1
V gene: TRBV5-1
clone size: .
CDR3 protein: CASSTRDRGRGEQFF
CDR3 DNA: TGCGCCAGCAGCACCCGGGACAGGGGAAGGGGTGAGCAGTTCTTC

D gene: TRBD1
J gene: TRBJ1-2
V gene: TRBV27
clone size: .
CDR3 protein: CASSFRTGHGYTF
CDR3 DNA: TGTGCCAGCAGTTTTAGGACAGGCCATGGCTACACCTTC

D gene: TRBD1
J gene: TRBJ2-7
V gene: TRBV27
clone size: .
CDR3 protein: CASSRTGVLYEQYF
CDR3 DNA: TGTGCCAGCAGCCGGACAGGGGTGCTCTACGAGCAGTACTTC

D gene: TRBD1
J gene: TRBJ1-1
V gene: TRBV25-1
clone size: .
CDR3 protein: CASSEWGARGRNTEAFF
CDR3 DNA: TGTGCCAGCAGTGAATGGGGGGCGAGGGGGCGGAACACTGAAGCTTTCTTT

D gene: TRBD1
J gene: TRBJ1-2
V gene: TRBV4-1
clone size: .
CDR3 protein: CASSLQDRGHGYTF
CDR3 DNA: TGCGCCAGCAGCCTCCAGGACAGGGGCCATGGCTACACCTTC

D gene: .
J gene: TRBJ1-2
V gene: TRBV5-6
clone size: .
CDR3 protein: CASTPVGGAVGGYTF
CDR3 DNA: TGTGCCAGCACCCCCGTGGGGGGGGCTGTAGGTGGCTACACCTTC

D gene: TRBD2
J gene: TRBJ2-1
V gene: TRBV4-1
clone size: once
CDR3 protein: CASSLGTSGSPPRFF
CDR3 DNA: TGCGCCAGCAGCCTCGGGACTAGCGGGTCCCCACCCAGGTTCTTC

D gene: TRBD2
J gene: TRBJ2-1
V gene: TRBV30
clone size: .
CDR3 protein: CAWSGLAGVGNEQFF
CDR3 DNA: TGTGCCTGGAGCGGACTAGCGGGAGTAGGGAATGAGCAGTTCTTC

D gene: TRBD1
J gene: TRBJ1-4
V gene: TRBV9
clone size: .
CDR3 protein: CASSADRAGPLLFF
CDR3 DNA: TGTGCCAGCAGCGCCGACAGGGCCGGACCCCTTCTGTTTTTT

D gene: .
J gene: TRBJ2-1
V gene: TRBV5-1
clone size: .
CDR3 protein: CASSFSGETHNEQFF
CDR3 DNA: TGCGCCAGCAGCTTTAGCGGAGAGACCCACAATGAGCAGTTCTTC

D gene: TRBD2
J gene: TRBJ2-3
V gene: TRBV5-1
clone size: .
CDR3 protein: CASRTMGLPTDTQYF
CDR3 DNA: TGCGCCAGCAGAACGATGGGACTACCCACAGATACGCAGTATTTT

D gene: .
J gene: TRBJ1-5
V gene: TRBV6-6
clone size: .
CDR3 protein: CASSYSGEDQPQHF
CDR3 DNA: TGTGCCAGCAGTTACTCAGGGGAAGATCAGCCCCAGCATTTT

D gene: TRBD1
J gene: TRBJ2-5
V gene: TRBV5-4
clone size: .
CDR3 protein: CASSPGQGAQETQYF
CDR3 DNA: TGTGCCAGCAGCCCTGGACAGGGGGCCCAAGAGACCCAGTACTTC

D gene: .
J gene: TRBJ2-7
V gene: TRBV28
clone size: once
CDR3 protein: CASSLSLGRREQYF
CDR3 DNA: TGTGCCAGCAGTTTAAGTTTGGGCCGCCGCGAGCAGTACTTC

D gene: .
J gene: TRBJ2-7
V gene: TRBV4-1
clone size: .
CDR3 protein: CASSQEPQQGYEQYF
CDR3 DNA: TGCGCCAGCAGCCAAGAGCCTCAACAGGGCTACGAGCAGTACTTC

D gene: .
J gene: TRBJ2-2
V gene: TRBV9
clone size: .
CDR3 protein: CASSGVTFGQLTGELFF
CDR3 DNA: TGTGCCAGCAGCGGAGTCACCTTTGGACAGCTCACCGGGGAGCTGTTTTTT

D gene: .
J gene: TRBJ1-3
V gene: TRBV30
clone size: .
CDR3 protein: CAWINARSGNTIYF
CDR3 DNA: TGTGCCTGGATTAACGCGCGCTCTGGAAACACCATATATTTT

D gene: .
J gene: TRBJ1-1
V gene: TRBV30
clone size: .
CDR3 protein: CAWTFRAEAFF
CDR3 DNA: TGTGCCTGGACCTTTCGAGCTGAAGCTTTCTTT

D gene: .
J gene: TRBJ1-2
V gene: TRBV7-2
clone size: .
CDR3 protein: CASSPRPTATIYGYTF
CDR3 DNA: TGTGCCAGCAGCCCCAGACCGACGGCTACTATCTATGGCTACACCTTC

D gene: .
J gene: TRBJ1-1
V gene: TRBV2
clone size: .
CDR3 protein: CASSPGQLNTEAFF
CDR3 DNA: TGTGCCAGCAGCCCCGGACAGCTGAACACTGAAGCTTTCTTT

D gene: TRBD1
J gene: TRBJ1-4
V gene: TRBV5-6
clone size: .
CDR3 protein: CASSFDRESNEKLFF
CDR3 DNA: TGTGCCAGCAGCTTCGACAGGGAATCTAATGAAAAACTGTTTTTT

D gene: .
J gene: TRBJ1-1
V gene: TRBV6-6
clone size: .
CDR3 protein: CASRENRYHMNTEAFF
CDR3 DNA: TGTGCCAGCAGGGAGAACAGGTACCACATGAACACTGAAGCTTTCTTT

D gene: .
J gene: TRBJ2-3
V gene: TRBV29-1
clone size: .
CDR3 protein: CSTSRGLGTDTQYF
CDR3 DNA: TGCAGCACCTCAAGAGGACTCGGCACAGATACGCAGTATTTT

D gene: .
J gene: TRBJ2-1
V gene: TRBV7-6
clone size: once
CDR3 protein: CASSLESSYNEQFF
CDR3 DNA: TGTGCCAGCAGCTTAGAGAGCTCCTACAATGAGCAGTTCTTC

D gene: .
J gene: TRBJ1-4
V gene: TRBV5-1
clone size: .
CDR3 protein: CASSMTPTNEKLFF
CDR3 DNA: TGCGCCAGCAGCATGACACCTACCAATGAAAAACTGTTTTTT

D gene: .
J gene: TRBJ2-7
V gene: TRBV5-1
clone size: .
CDR3 protein: CASSPRAGVPWEQYF
CDR3 DNA: TGCGCCAGCAGCCCTCGGGCAGGGGTCCCTTGGGAGCAGTACTTC

D gene: .
J gene: TRBJ1-3
V gene: TRBV27
clone size: .
CDR3 protein: CASSSGRGNTIYF
CDR3 DNA: TGTGCCAGCTCCTCGGGGAGGGGAAACACCATATATTTT